These 6 T cell receptor beta chains were sequenced from one sample in a study of blood T cells in healthy people across ages. Alongside a J-beta primer mix, a sample-barcoded 5' primer served in a second PCR lasting about 7 to 12 cycles. Each CDR3 protein is one row after TCRdb ran MiXCR on the 5' RACE reads. The table lists about 680,000 distinct CDR3 sequences, about 52% of them singletons. Material for sequencing was blood. These TCRs come from a woman aged 60-75 years in good health.

The chain links TRBV7-2 to TRBJ2-1, with 9 positions matching TRBD2. The CDR3 runs to 16 residues. V was pared by 5 bases and J by 3 bases, with 8 bases of the junction left unmatched. Germline lookup yields CDR1 SGHTA and CDR2 FQGNSA. CDR3 sequence (DNA): TGTGCCAGCAGCGCGACTAGCGGAACCATCTACAATGAGCAGTTCTTC. This sequence encodes CASSATSGTIYNEQFF.

With regard to this clonotype: The final CDR3 position lacks the conserved phenylalanine or tryptophan, pointing to a likely read error. The genes are TRBV24-1 and TRBJ2-1, with D possibly being TRBD1 or TRBD2 (5 bases each). There are 14 residues in the CDR3. V was shortened by 0 bases and J by 4 bases, with 6 bases between the two germline ends. Looked up from germline, CDR1 is KGHDR and CDR2 is SFDVKD. The CDR3 DNA is TGTGCCACCAGTGATTTGGGGGGATACAATGAGCAGTTCTAC. This translates into CATSDLGGYNEQFY.

The chain carries TRBV3-1 and TRBJ1-1; TRBD1 agrees at 8 bases. CDR1 is LGHDT and CDR2 is YNNKEL in the germline V gene (reference sequence). V dropped 1 base and J dropped 10; count of bases not matched to a gene: 8. The CDR3 has 14 amino acids. CDR3 loop: CASSQGTGGFAAFF. The CDR3 region has the DNA TGTGCCAGCAGCCAAGGAACAGGGGGTTTCGCAGCTTTCTTT.

A few counts support this clonotype. The chain employs TRBV4-1 and TRBJ2-7; 10 nucleotides line up with TRBD2. The trim removed 6 bases at V and 1 base at J, leaving 6 bases unmatched. The germline gives CDR1 MGHRA, CDR2 YSYEKL. The CDR3 length is 15 residues. CDR3: CASSELAGESYEQYF. The CDR3 region has the DNA TGCGCCAGCAGTGAGCTAGCGGGAGAATCCTACGAGCAGTACTTC.

The chain has TRBV6-1 and TRBJ2-3; 8 nucleotides match TRBD1. The trim removed 1 base at V and 6 bases at J, leaving 12 bases unmatched. The CDR3 extends over 17 amino acids. In germline, CDR1 is MNHNS, CDR2 SASEGT. The CDR3 nucleotides read TGTGCCAGCAGTGAAGGTTTTAGGACAGGGCGCTTCGATACGCAGTATTTT. Its protein is CASSEGFRTGRFDTQYF.

The chain has TRBV20-1 and TRBJ2-3, with 9 bases fitting TRBD1. This CDR3 region has 15 residues. Germline trimming cut 6 bases from V and 4 bases from J; bases unmatched to any gene: 11. Germline V gives CDR1 DFQATT, CDR2 SNEGSKA (reference sequence). This CDR3 reads CSALPGQGKSDTQYF. As DNA, the CDR3 is TGCAGTGCCTTACCGGGACAGGGTAAATCAGATACGCAGTATTTT.